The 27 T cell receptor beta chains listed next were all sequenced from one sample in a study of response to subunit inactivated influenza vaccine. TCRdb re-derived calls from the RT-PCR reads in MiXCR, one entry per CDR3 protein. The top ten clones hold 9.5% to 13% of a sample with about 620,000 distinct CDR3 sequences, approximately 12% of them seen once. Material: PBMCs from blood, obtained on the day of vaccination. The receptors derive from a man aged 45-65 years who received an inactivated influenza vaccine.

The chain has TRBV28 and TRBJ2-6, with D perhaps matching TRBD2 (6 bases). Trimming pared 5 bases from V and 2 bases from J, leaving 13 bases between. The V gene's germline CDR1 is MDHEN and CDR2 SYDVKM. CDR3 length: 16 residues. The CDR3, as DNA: TGTGCCAGCAGTACCGGAGGGGCCCCTGGGGCCAACGTCCTGACTTTC. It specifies CASSTGGAPGANVLTF.

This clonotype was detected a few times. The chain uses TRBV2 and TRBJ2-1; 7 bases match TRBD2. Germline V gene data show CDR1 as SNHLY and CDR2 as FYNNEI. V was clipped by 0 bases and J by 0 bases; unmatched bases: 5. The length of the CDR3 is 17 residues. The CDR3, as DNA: TGTGCCAGCAGTGAAGCGCTTGGGAGGGGCTCCTACAATGAGCAGTTCTTC. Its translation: CASSEALGRGSYNEQFF.

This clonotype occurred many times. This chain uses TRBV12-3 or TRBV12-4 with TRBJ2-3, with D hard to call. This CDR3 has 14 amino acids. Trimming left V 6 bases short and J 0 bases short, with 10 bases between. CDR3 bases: TGTGCCAGCAGCAATACACCCAGCACAGATACGCAGTATTTT. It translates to CASSNTPSTDTQYF.

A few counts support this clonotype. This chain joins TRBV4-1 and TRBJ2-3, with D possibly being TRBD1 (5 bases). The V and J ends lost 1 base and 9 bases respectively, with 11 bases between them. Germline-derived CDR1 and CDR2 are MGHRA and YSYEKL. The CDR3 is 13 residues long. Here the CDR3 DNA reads TGCGCCAGCAGCCAAGCTTTACGGACAACGCAGTATTTT. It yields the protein CASSQALRTTQYF.

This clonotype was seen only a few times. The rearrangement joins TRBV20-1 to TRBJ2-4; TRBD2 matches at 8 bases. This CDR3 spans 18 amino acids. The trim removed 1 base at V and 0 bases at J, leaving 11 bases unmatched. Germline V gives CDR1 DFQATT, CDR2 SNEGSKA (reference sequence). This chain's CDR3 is CSARGVAGPLLAKNIQYF. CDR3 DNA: TGCAGTGCTAGAGGGGTAGCGGGGCCCCTTTTAGCCAAAAACATTCAGTACTTC.

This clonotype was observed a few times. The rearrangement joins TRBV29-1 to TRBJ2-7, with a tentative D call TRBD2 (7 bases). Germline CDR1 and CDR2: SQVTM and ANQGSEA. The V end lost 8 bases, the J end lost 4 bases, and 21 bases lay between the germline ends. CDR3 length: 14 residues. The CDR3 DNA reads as TGCAGCTTTCTGAGGGGGGGGAAAAGATACGAGCAGTACTTC. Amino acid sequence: CSFLRGGKRYEQYF.

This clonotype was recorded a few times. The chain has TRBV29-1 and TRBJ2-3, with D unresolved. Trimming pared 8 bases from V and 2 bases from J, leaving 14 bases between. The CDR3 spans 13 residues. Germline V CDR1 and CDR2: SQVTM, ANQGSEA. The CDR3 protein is CSSSGSYTDTQYF. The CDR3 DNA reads TGCAGCTCCTCCGGGTCATACACAGATACGCAGTATTTT.

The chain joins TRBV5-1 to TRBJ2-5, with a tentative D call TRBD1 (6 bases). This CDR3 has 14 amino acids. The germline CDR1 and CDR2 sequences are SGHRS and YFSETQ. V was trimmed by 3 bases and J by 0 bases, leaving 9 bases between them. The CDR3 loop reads CASSSAGDQETQYF. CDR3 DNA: TGCGCCAGCAGCTCGGCAGGGGACCAAGAGACCCAGTACTTC.

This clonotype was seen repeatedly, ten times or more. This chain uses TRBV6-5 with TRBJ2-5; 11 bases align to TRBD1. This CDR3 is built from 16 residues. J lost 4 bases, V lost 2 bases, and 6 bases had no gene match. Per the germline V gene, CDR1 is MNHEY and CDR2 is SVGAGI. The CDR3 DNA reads TGTGCCAGCAGTTACGATAGGGACAGGGGGGGAGAGACCCAGTACTTC. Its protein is CASSYDRDRGGETQYF.

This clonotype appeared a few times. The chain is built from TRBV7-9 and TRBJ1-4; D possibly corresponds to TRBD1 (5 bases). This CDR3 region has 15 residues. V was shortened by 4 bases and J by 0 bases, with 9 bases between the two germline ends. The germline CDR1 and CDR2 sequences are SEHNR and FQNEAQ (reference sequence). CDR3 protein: CASSWGRATNEKLFF. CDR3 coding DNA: TGTGCCAGCAGCTGGGGACGAGCAACTAATGAAAAACTGTTTTTT.

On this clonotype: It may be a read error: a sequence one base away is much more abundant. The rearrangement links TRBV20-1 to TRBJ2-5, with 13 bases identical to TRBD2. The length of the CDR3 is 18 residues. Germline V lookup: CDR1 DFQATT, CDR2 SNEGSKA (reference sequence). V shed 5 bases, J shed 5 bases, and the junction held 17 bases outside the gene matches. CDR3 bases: TGCAGTGCTGTCGTGGGGTGGACTAGCGGGAGAAAGGGGGAGACCCAGTACTTC. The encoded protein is CSAVVGWTSGRKGETQYF.

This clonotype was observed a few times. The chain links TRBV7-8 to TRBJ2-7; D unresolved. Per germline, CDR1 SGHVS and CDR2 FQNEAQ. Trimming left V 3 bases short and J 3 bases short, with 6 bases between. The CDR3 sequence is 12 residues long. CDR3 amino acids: CASSFQFYEQYF. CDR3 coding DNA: TGTGCCAGCAGCTTCCAATTCTACGAGCAGTACTTC.

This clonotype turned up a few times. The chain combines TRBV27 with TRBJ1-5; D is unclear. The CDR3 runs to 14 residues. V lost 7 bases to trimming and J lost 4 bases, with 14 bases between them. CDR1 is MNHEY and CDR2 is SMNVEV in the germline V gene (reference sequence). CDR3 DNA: TGTGCCAGCAACTCCGGAGTCAAAAATCAGCCCCAGCATTTT. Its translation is CASNSGVKNQPQHF.

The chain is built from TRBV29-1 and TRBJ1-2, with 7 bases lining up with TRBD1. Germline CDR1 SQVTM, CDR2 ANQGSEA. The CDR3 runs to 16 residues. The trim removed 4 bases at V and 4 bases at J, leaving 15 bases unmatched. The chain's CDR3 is CSVGSWTGDLPYGYTF. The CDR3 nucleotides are TGCAGCGTTGGGTCCTGGACAGGCGATCTACCCTATGGCTACACCTTC.

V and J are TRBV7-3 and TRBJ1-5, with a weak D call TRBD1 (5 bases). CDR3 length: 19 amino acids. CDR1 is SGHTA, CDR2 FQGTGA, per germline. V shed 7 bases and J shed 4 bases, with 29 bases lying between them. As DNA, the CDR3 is TGTGCCAGCACCCTTAGAGGTGAAGGTGCGCAGGGTGAGAATCAGCCCCAGCATTTT. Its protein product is CASTLRGEGAQGENQPQHF. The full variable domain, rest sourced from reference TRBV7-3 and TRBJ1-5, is GAGVSQTPSNKVTEKGKYVELRCDPISGHTALYWYRQSLGQGPEFLIYFQGTGAADDSGLPNDRFFAVRPEGSVSTLKIQRTERGDSAVYLCASTLRGEGAQGENQPQHFGDGTRLSIL.

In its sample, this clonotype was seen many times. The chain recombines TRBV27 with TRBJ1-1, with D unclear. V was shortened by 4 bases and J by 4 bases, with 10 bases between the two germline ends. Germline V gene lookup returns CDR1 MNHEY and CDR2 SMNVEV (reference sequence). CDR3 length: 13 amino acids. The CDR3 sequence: CASSSGVGTEAFF. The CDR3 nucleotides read TGTGCCAGCAGTTCCGGGGTGGGCACTGAAGCTTTCTTT.

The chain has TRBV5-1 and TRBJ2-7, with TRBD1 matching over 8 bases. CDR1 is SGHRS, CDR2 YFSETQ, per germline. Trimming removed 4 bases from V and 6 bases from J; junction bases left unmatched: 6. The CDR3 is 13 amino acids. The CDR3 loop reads CASSRSDRGEQYF. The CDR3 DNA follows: TGCGCCAGCAGCAGATCTGACAGGGGCGAGCAGTACTTC.

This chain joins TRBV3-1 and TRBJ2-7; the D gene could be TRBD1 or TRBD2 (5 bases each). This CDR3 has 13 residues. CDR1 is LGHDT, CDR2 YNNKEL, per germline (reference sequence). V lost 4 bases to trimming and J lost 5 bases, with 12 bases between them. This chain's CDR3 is CASSLQGVHEQYF. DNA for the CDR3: TGTGCCAGCAGCCTCCAGGGAGTCCACGAGCAGTACTTC.

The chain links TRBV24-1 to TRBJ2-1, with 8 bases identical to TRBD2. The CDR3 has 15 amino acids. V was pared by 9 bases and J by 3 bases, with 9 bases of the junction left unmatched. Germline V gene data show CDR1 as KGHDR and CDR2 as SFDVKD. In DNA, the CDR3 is TGTGCCACCGCCGGGCGGGGGACTAGCTACAATGAGCAGTTCTTC. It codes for CATAGRGTSYNEQFF.

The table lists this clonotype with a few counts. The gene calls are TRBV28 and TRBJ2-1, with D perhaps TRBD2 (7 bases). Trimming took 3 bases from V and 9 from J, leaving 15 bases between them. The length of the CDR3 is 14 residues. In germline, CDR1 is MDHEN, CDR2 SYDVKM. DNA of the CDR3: TGTGCCAGCAGTTTGACCGGGGGGCTTGTTGAGCAGTTCTTC. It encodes CASSLTGGLVEQFF.

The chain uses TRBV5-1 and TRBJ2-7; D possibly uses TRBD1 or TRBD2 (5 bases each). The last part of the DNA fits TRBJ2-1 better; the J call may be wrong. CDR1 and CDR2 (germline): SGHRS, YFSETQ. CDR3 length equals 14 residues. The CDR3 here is CASSSGTASYEQFF. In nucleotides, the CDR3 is TGCGCCAGCAGCTCCGGGACGGCCTCCTACGAGCAGTTCTTC.

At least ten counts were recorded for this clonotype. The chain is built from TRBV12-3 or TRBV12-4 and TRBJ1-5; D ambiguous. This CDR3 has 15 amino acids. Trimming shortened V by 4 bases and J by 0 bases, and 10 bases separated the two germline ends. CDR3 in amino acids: CASSSVGNSNQPQHF. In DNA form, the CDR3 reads TGTGCCAGCAGTTCGGTAGGGAATAGCAATCAGCCCCAGCATTTT.

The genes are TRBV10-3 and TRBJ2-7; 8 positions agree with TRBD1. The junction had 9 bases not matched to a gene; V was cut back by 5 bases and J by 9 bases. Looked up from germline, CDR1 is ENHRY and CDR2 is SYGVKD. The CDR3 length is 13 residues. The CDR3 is CAISRTGPSGQYF. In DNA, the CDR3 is TGTGCCATCAGTAGGACAGGGCCTTCAGGGCAGTACTTC.

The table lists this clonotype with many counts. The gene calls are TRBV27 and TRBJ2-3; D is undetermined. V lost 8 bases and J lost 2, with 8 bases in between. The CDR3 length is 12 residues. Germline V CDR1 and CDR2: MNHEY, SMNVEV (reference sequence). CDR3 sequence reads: CASRSPTDTQYF. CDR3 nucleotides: TGTGCCAGCCGATCGCCCACAGATACGCAGTATTTT.

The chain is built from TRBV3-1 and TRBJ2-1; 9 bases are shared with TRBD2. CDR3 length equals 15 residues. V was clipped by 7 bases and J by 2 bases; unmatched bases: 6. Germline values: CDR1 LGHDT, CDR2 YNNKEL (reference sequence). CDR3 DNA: TGTGCCAGCAACCTTCGCGGGAGGGCCTACAATGAGCAGTTCTTC. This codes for CASNLRGRAYNEQFF.

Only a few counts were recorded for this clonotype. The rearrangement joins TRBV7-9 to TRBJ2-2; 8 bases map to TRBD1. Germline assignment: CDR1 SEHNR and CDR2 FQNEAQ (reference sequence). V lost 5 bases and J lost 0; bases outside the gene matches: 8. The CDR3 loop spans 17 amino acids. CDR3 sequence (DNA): TGTGCCAGCAGCAGCTTAGGACAGGGCGCGAACACCGGGGAGCTGTTTTTT. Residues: CASSSLGQGANTGELFF.

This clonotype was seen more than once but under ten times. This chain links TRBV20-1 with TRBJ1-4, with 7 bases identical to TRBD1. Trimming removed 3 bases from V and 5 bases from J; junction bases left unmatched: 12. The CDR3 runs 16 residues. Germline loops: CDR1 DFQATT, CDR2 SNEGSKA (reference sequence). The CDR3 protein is CSARKVGDRLNEKLFF. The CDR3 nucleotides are TGCAGTGCTAGGAAAGTCGGGGACAGACTGAATGAAAAACTGTTTTTT.